This T cell receptor (beta chain) was sequenced for a study of OX40 agonist ivuxolimab in advanced cancers. About the full investigation: Ivuxolimab, which targeted the costimulatory receptor OX40 (CD134), was an agonistic, fully human IgG2 monoclonal antibody. Intravenous ivuxolimab was administered to patients every 2 weeks at six dose levels: 0.01, 0.1, 0.3, 1.5, 3 and 10 mg/kg. Of the 50 to 55 dose-escalation patients, hepatocellular carcinoma was present in about 20, melanoma in around 15, renal cell carcinoma in 9 and head and neck cancer in 9. The dose-escalation cohort was about 86% male with a mean age of around 64 years, ranging from 23 to 79. Prior anti-PD-1, anti-PD-L1 or anti-CTLA-4 therapy was permitted, and checkpoint inhibitors had been received by under 50% of dose-escalation patients. Three dose-escalation patients achieved partial responses, one with hepatocellular carcinoma and two with cutaneous melanoma. Peripheral TCRbeta sequencing aimed to test whether ivuxolimab altered TCR sequence diversity and caused clonal T-cell expansion. The paper describes the monotherapy dose-escalation part (N of about 47 patients) of the phase I trial of ivuxolimab.

Summary of the overall study and its limitations: Partial responders in the 0.1-3.0 mg/kg groups had among the lowest normalized peripheral clonal expansion, especially among CD8+ T cells. Low levels of normalized T-cell clonal expansion were also shown by some nonresponding patients. At doses from 0.1 to 3.0 mg/kg, clonal expansion was seen in both CD4+ and CD8+ blood T cells between baseline and week 6. Which antigens the clonally expanded peripheral T cells were specific for was not determined. After ivuxolimab, more expanded clones were found on average in CD8+ T cells than in CD4+ T cells.

For sequencing of the TCRbeta CDR3 region, genomic DNA was extracted from the sorted cells. The immunoSEQ Assay was used to sequence the TCRbeta CDR3 regions. TCRdb provides this immuneACCESS table in a form limited to in-frame rearrangements. Some clones are lacking; in checked studies, under half of them reflect an unresolved V gene, and why the rest are absent is not known. Present in this sample are some 74,000 clones, about nine tenths of which were seen just once. The ten most abundant clones make up around 7% of the sample. Including the terminal cysteine and phenylalanine, the CDR3 comprises 15 residues. Just the 45-base CDR3 DNA is kept, in frame starting at base 1. The junction carries 15 bases between V and J, which are trimmed by 4 bases and 2 bases respectively. CDR1 and CDR2, looked up from the germline V gene, are SGHRS and YFSETQ. The trial excluded patients who had a history of autoimmune disease or who were on systemic immunosuppression. Peripheral blood for TCR sequencing was collected from all dose cohorts at baseline, on cycle 4 day 1, and on cycle 7 day 1. Samples were obtained from an open-label, multicenter, first-in-human phase I dose-escalation trial of ivuxolimab. Adults with locally advanced or metastatic melanoma, renal cell, hepatocellular, or head and neck squamous cell carcinoma were enrolled in the trial. Before TCR sequencing, CD4+ T cells and CD8+ T cells from peripheral blood were sorted into separate populations.

Comments on this clone: Its antigen is currently not known. Base qualities are missing; no much larger clone stands one base away.

The TCR originated in an adult with an advanced solid tumor such as melanoma, head and neck, liver or kidney cancer. The sequencing here drew on CD4+ or CD8+ T cells sorted from blood, taken in a trial of the OX40 agonist ivuxolimab. The rearrangement combines TRBV5-1 with TRBJ1-1, with no confidently assigned D gene. At the DNA level, the sequence is TGCGCCAGCAGCGCGGCGGGTTCTCATAACACTGAAGCTTTCTTT. It specifies CASSAAGSHNTEAFF.